Presented here are 28 T cell receptor beta chains from one specimen sequenced in a study of shared clonotypes between healthy human individuals. The assay was immunoSEQ multiplex PCR, and TCRdb's table has in-frame clones only and misses some. The sample shows over 1.4 million clones, roughly 96% of them seen only once. What was sequenced was naive CD4+ T cells sorted from blood. Subset noted: CD45RA+ positively selected. These receptors were taken from a man aged 30 to 39 in good health.

The chain uses TRBV9 and TRBJ1-1; weak D call: TRBD1 (5 bases). The length of the CDR3 is 14 residues. CDR1 is SGDLS, CDR2 YYNGEE, per germline. V dropped 0 bases and J dropped 4 bases, with 10 bases sitting between them. The CDR3 nucleotides are TGTGCCAGCAGCGTAGGAGGGGTCAGCACTGAAGCTTTCTTT. It is translated as CASSVGGVSTEAFF.

The rearrangement links TRBV7-8 to TRBJ1-5; TRBD1 might be the D (6 bases). The CDR3 has 14 residues. Germline V lookup: CDR1 SGHVS, CDR2 FQNEAQ. The ends were cut back, 4 bases at V and 6 bases at J, with 13 bases in the middle. CDR3 sequence: CASSSNRVAQPQHF. CDR3 DNA sequence: TGTGCCAGCAGCTCGAACAGGGTCGCTCAGCCCCAGCATTTT.

The chain recombines TRBV11-2 with TRBJ2-5; D not certain. Trimming left V 3 bases short and J 6 bases short, with 11 bases between. Looked up from germline, CDR1 is SGHAT and CDR2 is FQNNGV. The CDR3 is 13 amino acids. CDR3 protein: CASSFEPEKTQYF. The DNA for the CDR3 is TGTGCCAGCAGCTTCGAACCCGAAAAGACCCAGTACTTC.

This chain links TRBV10-1 with TRBJ2-3; the match to TRBD2 covers 11 bases. J gave up 0 bases and V 4 bases, and 3 bases lay outside the gene matches. The CDR3 is made up of 16 amino acids. Germline values: CDR1 WNHNN, CDR2 SYGVQD (reference sequence). CDR3 coding DNA: TGCGCCAGCAGTGCGACTAGCGGGATTAGCACAGATACGCAGTATTTT. Its protein product is CASSATSGISTDTQYF.

The CDR3 spells CASSQGSGWGNTEAFF. CDR3 coding DNA: TGCGCCAGCAGCCAAGGCTCAGGGTGGGGGAACACTGAAGCTTTCTTT. The chain joins TRBV4-3 to TRBJ1-1, with a tentative D call TRBD1 (5 bases). The germline V gene has CDR1 LGHNA and CDR2 YSLEER. The CDR3 loop spans 16 amino acids. V was trimmed by 1 base and J by 1 base, leaving 13 bases between them.

The genes are TRBV19 and TRBJ2-5; no definite D call. V gave up 5 bases and J gave up 5 bases, with 9 bases separating them. CDR3 length: 12 residues. Germline V gene data show CDR1 as LNHDA and CDR2 as SQIVND (reference sequence). The CDR3 is CASSAAAETQYF. The CDR3, as DNA: TGTGCCAGTAGTGCCGCTGCTGAGACCCAGTACTTC.

The V gene is TRBV7-9, the J gene TRBJ1-2; the D gene is possibly TRBD1 (5 bases). CDR3 size: 15 residues. V lost 1 base and J lost 3, with 12 bases in between. Per germline, CDR1 SEHNR and CDR2 FQNEAQ (reference sequence). This CDR3 reads CASSLGGIWDYGYTF. DNA of the CDR3: TGTGCCAGCAGCTTAGGGGGGATCTGGGACTATGGCTACACCTTC.

The V and J genes are TRBV5-5 and TRBJ2-3, with D possibly being TRBD1 (5 bases). The CDR3 loop spans 15 amino acids. CDR1 and CDR2 (germline): SGHKS, YYEKEE (reference sequence). V lost 4 bases and J 0 bases, leaving 12 bases between the germline ends. The CDR3 here is CASSQVTASTDTQYF. Written as DNA, the CDR3 is TGTGCCAGCAGCCAAGTGACAGCCAGCACAGATACGCAGTATTTT.

The V call is TRBV7-8, the J call TRBJ1-5, with TRBD1 identical over 7 bases. The CDR3 is made up of 12 amino acids. The V gene end was trimmed by 1 base and the J gene end by 9 bases; junction bases not matched to a gene: 0. Germline V CDR1 and CDR2: SGHVS, FQNEAQ. This chain's CDR3 is CASSLDRGPQHF. The CDR3 bases are TGTGCCAGCAGCTTAGACAGGGGGCCCCAGCATTTT.

The genes are TRBV19 and TRBJ1-5, with 7 bases that match TRBD1. The J segment lost 4 bases and the V segment lost 6 bases, leaving 3 bases of the junction unmatched. Germline values: CDR1 LNHDA, CDR2 SQIVND (reference sequence). CDR3 length equals 13 residues. This chain's CDR3 is CASRSGGNQPQHF. The CDR3 DNA follows: TGTGCCAGTAGATCAGGGGGGAATCAGCCCCAGCATTTT.

CDR3 bases: TGTGCCAGCAGTCTGGGCGGCGGCACTGAAGCTTTCTTT. Protein sequence: CASSLGGGTEAFF. V and J are TRBV2 and TRBJ1-1; D ambiguous. Germline loops: CDR1 SNHLY, CDR2 FYNNEI. V was cut by 5 bases and J by 4 bases, with 11 bases left in between. This CDR3 is 13 amino acids long.

The rearrangement uses TRBV6-6 and TRBJ2-1; 11 nucleotides agree with TRBD2. CDR3 length: 13 residues. The ends lost 8 bases at V and 5 bases at J; junction bases unmatched: 2. In germline, CDR1 is MNHNY, CDR2 SVGAGI (reference sequence). The CDR3, as DNA: TGTGCCAGCCGACTAGCGGGAAACAATGAGCAGTTCTTC. Its protein product is CASRLAGNNEQFF.

The V call is TRBV5-3, the J call TRBJ1-2; tentative D call: TRBD1 (6 bases). TRBV5-3 is annotated as an ORF whose role is uncertain. V was trimmed by 0 bases and J by 5 bases, leaving 14 bases between them. CDR3 length: 15 residues. The CDR3 DNA reads as TGTGCCAGAAGCTTGGCGGAAAAACAGGGATATGGCTACACCTTC. The encoded protein is CARSLAEKQGYGYTF.

The gene calls are TRBV2 and TRBJ2-4, with D possibly TRBD2 on 6 matching bases. Germline CDR1 is SNHLY and CDR2 is FYNNEI. The V end was cut by 6 bases, the J end by 0 bases, with 18 bases between. The CDR3 length is 17 residues. For the CDR3, the DNA is TGTGCCAGCAGACCTCCGGGACTCCAACTAGCCAAAAACATTCAGTACTTC. Protein product: CASRPPGLQLAKNIQYF.

The V call is TRBV5-5, the J call TRBJ2-2; unclear D gene. CDR3 size: 12 residues. V lost 5 bases, J lost 5 bases, and 7 bases lay in between. The germline V gene has CDR1 SGHKS and CDR2 YYEKEE (reference sequence). The CDR3 is CASSQRTGELFF. The CDR3 region has the DNA TGTGCCAGCAGTCAAAGAACCGGGGAGCTGTTTTTT.

The chain recombines TRBV15 with TRBJ2-7, with TRBD1 identical over 7 bases. Germline loops: CDR1 LNHNV, CDR2 YYDKDF (reference sequence). V trimming: 7 bases; J trimming: 3 bases; junction bases outside the gene matches: 6. This CDR3 spans 13 amino acids. CDR3 protein: CATMGQRNYEQYF. CDR3 nucleotide sequence: TGTGCCACCATGGGACAGCGAAACTACGAGCAGTACTTC.

The chain couples TRBV7-9 to TRBJ2-1; the D gene could be TRBD1 or TRBD2 (5 bases each). The CDR3 is 18 amino acids. The V gene's germline CDR1 is SEHNR and CDR2 FQNEAQ (reference sequence). V was trimmed by 2 bases and J by 7 bases, leaving 24 bases between them. The CDR3 coding sequence is TGTGCCAGCAGCTTAAGTTTCGAGGTGGGACGCTTGGGAAATGAGCAGTTCTTC. Translated, it gives CASSLSFEVGRLGNEQFF.

The gene calls are TRBV18 and TRBJ1-3; TRBD1 aligns across 9 bases. CDR1 and CDR2 from the germline V gene are KGHSH and LQKENI. V shed 6 bases, J shed 1 base, and the junction held 7 bases outside the gene matches. The CDR3 runs 16 residues. CDR3 region: CASSLNRGQSGNTIYF. The DNA of the CDR3 is TGTGCCAGCTCGCTCAACAGGGGGCAATCTGGAAACACCATATATTTT.

This chain links TRBV27 with TRBJ2-5; 10 positions agree with TRBD1. V lost 5 bases, J lost 5 bases, and 14 bases stayed unmatched. CDR3 length equals 17 residues. Germline lookup yields CDR1 MNHEY and CDR2 SMNVEV (reference sequence). CDR3 nucleotide sequence: TGTGCCAGCAGTCGGGGGACAGGGGCAGGGGAGGAGGAGACCCAGTACTTC. This sequence encodes CASSRGTGAGEEETQYF.

This rearrangement joins TRBV5-4 to TRBJ2-2; either TRBD1 or TRBD2 may fit D (5 bases each). V lost 2 bases and J 5 bases, leaving 10 bases between the germline ends. The CDR3 is 14 residues long. Germline V lookup: CDR1 SGHNT, CDR2 YYREEE (reference sequence). The CDR3 DNA follows: TGTGCCAGCAGCTTTGGGGGTCAGACCGGGGAGCTGTTTTTT. It yields the protein CASSFGGQTGELFF.

The rearrangement uses TRBV28 and TRBJ2-1; possible D gene TRBD1, 5 bases. The CDR3 runs 14 residues. V was trimmed by 6 bases and J by 8 bases, leaving 17 bases between them. CDR1 is MDHEN, CDR2 SYDVKM, per germline. CDR3 loop: CASSRGQLRDEQFF. In DNA, the CDR3 is TGTGCCAGCAGCCGCGGACAACTTAGGGATGAGCAGTTCTTC.

J is TRBJ2-7 and V is TRBV15; 8 positions agree with TRBD1. The V segment lost 6 bases and the J segment 9 bases; nucleotides outside the gene matches: 13. Germline CDR1 LNHNV, CDR2 YYDKDF (reference sequence). The CDR3 totals 14 residues. As DNA, the CDR3 is TGTGCCACCAGGCCGGGACAGGCCCTCGACGGGCAGTACTTC. Its translation is CATRPGQALDGQYF.

The rearrangement joins TRBV9 to TRBJ1-4, with D unclear. The length of the CDR3 is 15 residues. V was trimmed by 7 bases and J by 8 bases, leaving 21 bases between them. Germline CDR1 and CDR2: SGDLS and YYNGEE. This chain's CDR3 is CASAPTADPWEKLFF. CDR3 bases: TGTGCCAGCGCCCCCACGGCGGACCCCTGGGAAAAACTGTTTTTT.

This chain links TRBV11-2 with TRBJ1-2; 7 positions agree with TRBD1. From germline, CDR1 is SGHAT and CDR2 FQNNGV. The V segment lost 5 bases and the J segment 3 bases; nucleotides outside the gene matches: 3. The CDR3 is made up of 13 amino acids. Here the CDR3 DNA reads TGTGCCAGCAGCAAACAGGGGTACTATGGCTACACCTTC. Residues: CASSKQGYYGYTF. Together with reference TRBV11-2 and TRBJ1-2, the CDR3 gives the full variable domain: EAGVAQSPRYKIIEKRQSVAFWCNPISGHATLYWYQQILGQGPKLLIQFQNNGVVDDSQLPKDRFSAERLKGVDSTLKIQPAKLEDSAVYLCASSKQGYYGYTFGSGTRLTVV.

This chain links TRBV11-3 with TRBJ1-1, with a tentative D call TRBD1 (5 bases). V lost 5 bases to trimming and J lost 1 base, with 11 bases between them. The germline V gene encodes CDR1 SGHNT and CDR2 YENEEA. CDR3 length equals 14 residues. Here the CDR3 reads CASSTGGTNTEAFF. CDR3 coding DNA: TGTGCCAGCAGCACCGGGGGTACGAACACTGAAGCTTTCTTT.

The V gene is TRBV12-5, the J gene TRBJ2-5, with 8 bases lining up with TRBD1. Germline loops: CDR1 LGHNT, CDR2 FRNRAP. J lost 4 bases, V lost 6 bases, and 4 bases had no gene match. The CDR3 spans 13 residues. The CDR3 loop is CASGPDRGETQYF. In DNA form, the CDR3 reads TGTGCTAGTGGGCCAGACAGGGGAGAGACCCAGTACTTC.

This clone was found once. The V and J genes are TRBV9 and TRBJ2-1; weak D call: TRBD2 (5 bases). This CDR3 has 16 residues. Trimming took off 4 bases at V and 2 bases at J, with 16 bases between the two ends. The germline V gene encodes CDR1 SGDLS and CDR2 YYNGEE. Here the CDR3 reads CASSPEAARTYNEQFF. In DNA, the CDR3 is TGTGCCAGCAGCCCGGAGGCAGCGCGTACCTACAATGAGCAGTTCTTC. Based on the CDR3 plus reference TRBV9 and TRBJ2-1, the full variable domain is DSGVTQTPKHLITATGQRVTLRCSPRSGDLSVYWYQQSLDQGLQFLIQYYNGEERAKGNILERFSAQQFPDLHSELNLSSLELGDSALYFCASSPEAARTYNEQFFGPGTRLTVL.

This clone was found once. The rearrangement links TRBV28 to TRBJ1-2; D uncertain. Germline loops: CDR1 MDHEN, CDR2 SYDVKM. V lost 2 bases and J 1 base, leaving 11 bases between the germline ends. The CDR3 covers 15 residues. Here the CDR3 DNA reads TGTGCCAGCAGTTTAGGAGCACCTGGTAACTATGGCTACACCTTC. Protein product: CASSLGAPGNYGYTF.